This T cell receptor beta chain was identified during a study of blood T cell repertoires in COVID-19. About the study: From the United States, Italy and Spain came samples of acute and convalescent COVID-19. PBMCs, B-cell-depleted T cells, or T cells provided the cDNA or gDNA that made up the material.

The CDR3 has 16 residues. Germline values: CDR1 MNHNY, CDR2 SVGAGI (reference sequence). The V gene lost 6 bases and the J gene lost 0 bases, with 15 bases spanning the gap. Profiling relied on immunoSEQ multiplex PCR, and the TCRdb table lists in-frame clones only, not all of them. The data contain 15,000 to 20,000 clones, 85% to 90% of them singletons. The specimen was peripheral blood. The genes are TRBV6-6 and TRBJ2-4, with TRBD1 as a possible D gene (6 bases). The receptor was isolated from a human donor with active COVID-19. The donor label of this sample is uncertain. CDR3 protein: CASRALGGRAKNIQYF. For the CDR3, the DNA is TGTGCCAGCAGAGCCTTAGGGGGTCGAGCCAAAAACATTCAGTACTTC.